Below are 20 T cell receptor beta chains sequenced from a single sample in a study of Graves' ophthalmopathy and Graves' hyperthyroidism. For repertoire sequencing, the TCR beta CDR3 regions were amplified from RNA transcripts. First-round RT-PCR relied on HTBI primers, and a second-round multiplex PCR came next. Using its own MiXCR run on the multiplex PCR reads, TCRdb lists one record per CDR3 protein. Altogether approximately 640,000 distinct CDR3 sequences are present, under 50% being singletons, with the ten largest covering 3% to 3.5%. The sequenced sample was peripheral blood. These receptor sequences come from an adult man with Graves' ophthalmopathy.

This chain links TRBV10-3 with TRBJ1-6; the match to TRBD1 covers 9 bases. CDR3 length: 13 residues. Germline lookup yields CDR1 ENHRY and CDR2 SYGVKD. V gave up 10 bases and J gave up 7 bases; unmatched junction bases: 5. CDR3 protein: CATGQGNNSPLHF. CDR3 DNA sequence: TGTGCCACCGGACAGGGGAACAATTCACCCCTCCACTTT.

This clonotype was detected many times. The V gene is TRBV4-2, the J gene TRBJ2-5, with D unclear. CDR1 and CDR2 (germline): LGHNA, YNFKEQ. This CDR3 has 14 amino acids. With 1 base removed from V and 5 bases from J, the gap between germline ends came to 11 bases. CDR3 in DNA: TGTGCCAGCAGCCAAGTTGGCGATACGGAGACCCAGTACTTC. As protein: CASSQVGDTETQYF.

There are many counts of this clonotype. The chain uses TRBV6-6 and TRBJ2-7; no definite D call. The CDR3 has 13 residues. In germline, CDR1 is MNHNY, CDR2 SVGAGI (reference sequence). V dropped 8 bases and J dropped 7 bases, with 18 bases sitting between them. CDR3 coding DNA: TGTGCCAGCCGGGCCACACAAAAAGGGGAGCAGTACTTC. The encoded protein is CASRATQKGEQYF.

This clonotype was seen many times. The chain is built from TRBV29-1 and TRBJ1-1; maybe TRBD1 (5 bases). V lost 7 bases, J lost 8 bases, and 11 bases lay in between. The V gene's germline CDR1 is SQVTM and CDR2 ANQGSEA. This CDR3 is 10 amino acids long. For the CDR3, the DNA is TGCAGCGGAGAGGAGGGGGAAGCTTTCTTT. Residues: CSGEEGEAFF.

Concerning this clonotype: An end of the junction does not agree with germline; a read error may underlie this. The gene calls are TRBV12-3 or TRBV12-4 and TRBJ2-7; D uncertain. The CDR3 spans 12 residues. CDR3 bases: TGTGCCAGCAGTTTAGCTGACGGCAGGCTGAGCTTC. It encodes CASSLADGRLSF.

V is TRBV6-6 and J is TRBJ1-5; D is unresolved. The germline V gene encodes CDR1 MNHNY and CDR2 SVGAGI (reference sequence). This CDR3 has 18 amino acids. V was pared by 5 bases and J by 1 base, with 21 bases between. In nucleotides, the CDR3 is TGTGCCAGCAGTACCAAGTTGGTGGAGGGAAAAAGCAATCAGCCCCAGCATTTT. It specifies CASSTKLVEGKSNQPQHF.

This clonotype was seen more than once but under ten times. DNA of the CDR3: TGTGCCACCAGCAGGGAGGGGGCGAACACTGAAGCTTTCTTT. Translation gives CATSREGANTEAFF. V usage is TRBV15 and J usage is TRBJ1-1; 7 nucleotides line up with TRBD1. Trimming at V came to 3 bases and at J to 1 base, leaving 2 bases not matched to a gene. CDR3 length: 14 amino acids. Germline lookup yields CDR1 LNHNV and CDR2 YYDKDF (reference sequence). The entire variable domain, with the rest obtained from reference TRBV15 and TRBJ1-1, is as follows: DAMVIQNPRYQVTQFGKPVTLSCSQTLNHNVMYWYQQKSSQAPKLLFHYYDKDFNNEADTPDNFQSRRPNTSFCFLDIRSPGLGDTAMYLCATSREGANTEAFFGQGTRLTVV.

The chain joins TRBV2 to TRBJ2-5; 11 positions match TRBD2. With V trimmed by 5 bases and J by 4 bases, 12 bases remained unmatched. In germline, CDR1 is SNHLY, CDR2 FYNNEI. The CDR3 totals 17 residues. The CDR3 region has the DNA TGTGCCAGCAGTTACTTGGTAGCGGGGGGGCCCCTAGAGACCCAGTACTTC. Translation gives CASSYLVAGGPLETQYF.

This clonotype is a singleton in its sample. The chain uses TRBV29-1 and TRBJ1-1; D gene ambiguous. The CDR3 has 13 amino acids. The germline V gene has CDR1 SQVTM and CDR2 ANQGSEA. V lost 4 bases to trimming and J lost 0 bases, with 9 bases between them. The CDR3: CSVAHILNTEAFF. As DNA, the CDR3 is TGCAGCGTTGCTCACATTTTGAACACTGAAGCTTTCTTT.

V usage is TRBV5-1 and J usage is TRBJ1-1, with D possibly being TRBD1 (5 bases). The V gene lost 5 bases and the J gene lost 7 bases, with 21 bases spanning the gap. This CDR3 spans 15 amino acids. Germline V gives CDR1 SGHRS, CDR2 YFSETQ. The CDR3 spells CASRSVEGRGLEAFF. In DNA, the CDR3 is TGCGCCAGCAGGTCCGTCGAGGGGAGGGGCCTTGAAGCTTTCTTT.

The chain uses TRBV7-2 and TRBJ1-1, with D possibly matching TRBD1 (5 bases). This CDR3 spans 15 amino acids. The ends were cut back, 1 base at V and 1 base at J, with 10 bases in the middle. In germline, CDR1 is SGHTA, CDR2 FQGNSA. CDR3 nucleotides: TGTGCCAGCAGCTTAGTCAGGGATCCGAACACTGAAGCTTTCTTT. Amino acids: CASSLVRDPNTEAFF.

The V and J genes are TRBV6-1 and TRBJ2-5; TRBD1 is a possible D gene (5 bases). V shed 2 bases and J shed 2 bases, with 15 bases lying between them. Germline values: CDR1 MNHNS, CDR2 SASEGT. This CDR3 has 16 amino acids. This CDR3 is CASSEWLQAKQETQYF. Written as DNA, the CDR3 is TGTGCCAGCAGTGAATGGTTACAGGCCAAACAAGAGACCCAGTACTTC.

The chain couples TRBV30 to TRBJ1-1; a possible D gene is TRBD1 (5 bases). Germline assignment: CDR1 GTSNPN and CDR2 SVGIG (reference sequence). Trimming removed 7 bases at V and 1 base at J, with 13 bases between. The CDR3 is 13 amino acids. The DNA for the CDR3 is TGTGCCTATGAAAGGGGCTCGAACACTGAAGCTTTCTTT. The encoded protein is CAYERGSNTEAFF.

The rearrangement joins TRBV3-1 to TRBJ1-1; 10 bases align to TRBD1. Germline trimming cut 0 bases from V and 7 bases from J; bases unmatched to any gene: 2. This CDR3 spans 14 amino acids. Per germline, CDR1 LGHDT and CDR2 YNNKEL (reference sequence). The CDR3 loop reads CASSQEDRGLEAFF. The CDR3 DNA is TGTGCCAGCAGCCAAGAAGACAGGGGGCTTGAAGCTTTCTTT.

This clonotype was seen ten or more times. This sequence joins TRBV5-5 and TRBJ1-6; 8 bases line up with TRBD1. Germline lookup yields CDR1 SGHKS and CDR2 YYEKEE (reference sequence). CDR3 length: 14 amino acids. V trimming: 3 bases; J trimming: 10 bases; junction bases outside the gene matches: 6. In DNA, the CDR3 is TGTGCCAGCAGCTCGGACAGGGTGTGGTCACCCCTCCACTTT. Protein sequence: CASSSDRVWSPLHF.

V and J are TRBV6-5 and TRBJ1-5, with 9 bases that match TRBD1. Germline V gene sequence: CDR1 MNHEY, CDR2 SVGAGI. The CDR3 is 16 residues long. V trimming: 0 bases; J trimming: 7 bases; junction bases outside the gene matches: 7. The DNA of the CDR3 is TGTGCCAGCAGTTACTCCGGACAGGGGCGTTGGCAGCCCCAGCATTTT. The encoded protein is CASSYSGQGRWQPQHF.

This sequence joins TRBV20-1 and TRBJ1-5, with TRBD1 matching 10 bases. Germline loops: CDR1 DFQATT, CDR2 SNEGSKA (reference sequence). The V gene end was trimmed by 1 base and the J gene end by 7 bases; junction bases not matched to a gene: 10. The CDR3 consists of 16 residues. The CDR3 sequence: CSARVKTGGVGQPQHF. In nucleotides, the CDR3 is TGCAGTGCTAGAGTAAAGACAGGGGGCGTAGGCCAGCCCCAGCATTTT.

There are a few counts of this clonotype. The chain is built from TRBV27 and TRBJ1-5, with a possible D match to TRBD1 (6 bases). Deletions cut 6 bases from V and 3 bases from J, with 12 bases between. Germline V lookup: CDR1 MNHEY, CDR2 SMNVEV (reference sequence). This CDR3 region has 14 residues. The CDR3, as DNA: TGTGCCAGCAGCGTTACAGGGAACAATCAGCCCCAGCATTTT. Residues: CASSVTGNNQPQHF.

At least ten counts were recorded for this clonotype. The J gene is TRBJ1-5, the V gene TRBV5-8, with 10 bases aligning to TRBD1. CDR3 length: 15 residues. CDR1 SGHTS and CDR2 YDEGEE come from the germline V gene. V lost 4 bases, J lost 7 bases, and 8 bases stayed unmatched. CDR3 sequence: CASSRTGGMRQPQHF. CDR3 bases: TGTGCCAGCAGCCGGACAGGGGGAATGAGGCAGCCCCAGCATTTT.

The chain is built from TRBV5-1 and TRBJ2-7; TRBD1 is a possible D gene (7 bases). The CDR3 is 14 amino acids. Per the germline V gene, CDR1 is SGHRS and CDR2 is YFSETQ. V was cut by 4 bases and J by 0 bases, with 11 bases left in between. CDR3: CASSPGGTSYEQYF. The CDR3 coding sequence is TGCGCCAGCAGCCCAGGGGGGACCTCCTACGAGCAGTACTTC. Based on the CDR3 plus reference TRBV5-1 and TRBJ2-7, the full variable domain is KAGVTQTPRYLIKTRGQQVTLSCSPISGHRSVSWYQQTPGQGLQFLFEYFSETQRNKGNFPGRFSGRQFSNSRSEMNVSTLELGDSALYLCASSPGGTSYEQYFGPGTRLTVT.